This T cell receptor beta chain came from a study of T cell repertoires in cytomegalovirus infection (dated by TCRdb to about 2019). Regarding the study in general: Recently identified HLA-C-restricted CMV epitopes, whose presentation resists viral immunomodulation, were targeted by peptide stimulations together with well-studied HLA-B-restricted epitopes. The HLA type of each donor mattered for the analysis, because public TCR beta signatures pointed to carriage of CMV infection along with the matching HLA type.

This clonotype was seen more than once but under ten times. Its target antigen remains unknown. No per-base quality is available; no much larger clone lies one base away. The data were produced on an Illumina HiSeq 1500. Clones were called with MiXCR by TCRdb after fastp trimmed the public reads at Q25, and only in-frame beta chains were retained. CDR3 protein sequences are deduplicated, and each keeps its most common genes and DNA. Across this sample there are around 430,000 distinct CDR3 sequences, with about 42% seen only once. Just under 45% of the sample belongs to the ten largest clones. Here is what the overall study found, with its caveats: In both this cohort and an independent cohort of 352 donors, the cumulative frequency of public TCR beta family members distinguished carriers of CMV infection plus the relevant HLA type. In the ex vivo response, HLA-C-restricted CMV-specific TCR beta clonotypes were dominant, and in two of eight donors the single most frequent clonotype came from this HLA-C-restricted group.

The sample's treatment or condition, from its label and the paper: in vitro stimulation with specific CMV peptide epitopes to enrich CMV-specific T cells. The starting material was cultured PBMCs, obtained from culture after CMV antigen stimulation. The TCR comes from a human donor in good health (CMV status not recorded). Some clones in this sample may be carry-over from other donors' samples.

The nucleotides are TGTGCCAGCAGCCCCGGAGGAGGGGCGCTATATAATGGCTACACCTTC. The resulting protein is CASSPGGGALYNGYTF. The chain was built from TRBV7-2 and TRBJ1-2, and the D gene may be TRBD1, 5 bases matching. Reading from cysteine to phenylalanine, the CDR3 counts 16 amino acids. Solely the CDR3 DNA is kept, with 48 bases framed from the first base. CDR1 and CDR2 are drawn from the germline V gene: SGHTA, FQGNSA. V gives up 5 bases and J gives up 6 bases, and the segment between their germline ends measures 22 bases.